Listed below are T cell receptor beta chains from one sample, sequenced in a study of blood T cell repertoires in COVID-19. Clones were sequenced by immunoSEQ multiplex PCR, and TCRdb holds only the in-frame ones, with some missing. The table records 49,000 or so clones, 83% of them present only once. The sequencing sample was made of peripheral blood. The receptors originated from a man aged 60-69 years with active COVID-19. Both conserved end residues are part of each CDR3. A D gene is named only where the DNA matches it firmly.

TRBJ1-1 | TRBD1 | TRBV12-3/TRBV12-4 | TGTGCCAGCACAAAGACAGGGGCCACTGAAGCTTTCTTT | CASTKTGATEAFF
TRBJ2-7 | - | TRBV5-8 | TGTGCCAGCAGCTTGTCCGAGGGGGGGGGTTACGAGCAGTACTTC | CASSLSEGGGYEQYF
TRBJ1-1 | - | TRBV23-1 | TGCGCCAGCAGTCAATCTATTCGACGGGAGAACACTGAAGCTTTCTTT | CASSQSIRRENTEAFF
TRBJ2-1 | TRBD2 | TRBV6-4 | TGTGCCAGCAGTTACGGCGGGAGTGGGGCTAGTGAGCAGTTCTTC | CASSYGGSGASEQFF
TRBJ2-7 | TRBD2 | TRBV5-6 | TGTGCCAGCAGCTTCGCGGGGGGGTCCTACGAGCAGTACTTC | CASSFAGGSYEQYF
TRBJ2-1 | TRBD2 | TRBV27 | TGTGCCAGCAGTTTACGGGGGGTCTCCTACAATGAGCAGTTCTTC | CASSLRGVSYNEQFF
TRBJ2-2 | - | TRBV11-2 | TGTGCCAGCAGCTTAGTGGACACGAACACCGGGGAGCTGTTTTTT | CASSLVDTNTGELFF
TRBJ1-3 | - | TRBV5-6 | TGTGCCAGCAGCCCCACATGGGGCTCAAGCTCTGGAAACACCATATATTTT | CASSPTWGSSSGNTIYF
TRBJ2-7 | - | TRBV18 | TGTGCCAGCTCACCACCGATGAATATACATTACGAGCAGTACTTC | CASSPPMNIHYEQYF
TRBJ2-7 | - | TRBV2 | TGTGCCAGCAGTGTTAGTTCCCAGGGCCCAGGGGAGCAGTACTTC | CASSVSSQGPGEQYF
TRBJ1-2 | TRBD1 | TRBV7-3 | TGTGCCAGCAGCTTCTCAGGGGGTCTTCATGGCTACACCTTC | CASSFSGGLHGYTF
TRBJ2-7 | - | TRBV5-4 | TGTGCCAGCGACCCAAGGCGTTACGGACACCCTTCCGACGGCTCCTACGAGCAGTACTTC | CASDPRRYGHPSDGSYEQYF
TRBJ2-7 | - | TRBV6-5 | TGTGCCAGCAGTTACTCGAGAGGAGCACCCTACGAGCAGTACTTC | CASSYSRGAPYEQYF
TRBJ1-3 | - | TRBV7-8 | TGTGCCAGCAGCTCGCCGAGGGTTGACTCTGGAAACACCATATATTTT | CASSSPRVDSGNTIYF
TRBJ2-1 | - | TRBV9 | TGTGCCAGCAGCGTAGAAGGGGGGGTTTACAATGAGCAGTTCTTC | CASSVEGGVYNEQFF